This TCR beta chain originates from a study of cytomegalovirus exposure and HLA in healthy donors. Overall study context: Genotyping of 430 or so donors showed that about 79% belonged to the Caucasian-associated ancestry cluster.

Notes on the study in general: An analysis that was carried out later associated approximately 17,000 TCR beta sequences with HLA alleles at 0.05 false discovery rate. Roughly even sequencing depth across donors was the assumption behind the presence/absence analyses.

About this clone: What it binds is not known.

The germline V gene encodes CDR1 MNHNY and CDR2 SVGAGI (reference sequence). The V end lost 10 bases, the J end lost 6 bases, and 17 bases lay between the germline ends. This CDR3 contains 13 residues. This PCR relied on a set of 60 Vbeta primers and 13 Jbeta primers. Profiling relied on immunoSEQ multiplex PCR, and the TCRdb table lists in-frame clones only, not all of them. This table lists 35,000 to 45,000 clones. The chain joins TRBV6-6 to TRBJ2-3; TRBD1 might be the D (5 bases). This TCR derives from a male donor in good health and CMV-seronegative. Sequencing input: PBMCs. The CDR3 sequence is CATSGGHSDTQYF. CDR3 DNA: TGTGCCACCTCGGGCGGACACTCGGATACGCAGTATTTT.